The 27 T cell receptor beta chains listed next were all sequenced from one sample in a study of cytomegalovirus exposure and HLA in healthy donors (dated by TCRdb to between 2016 and 2019). The library was generated by the immunoSEQ multiplex PCR assay. For the multiplex PCR, a mixture combining 60 forward primers for TCR Vbeta segments and 13 reverse primers for TCR Jbeta segments was used. TCRdb's version of the immuneACCESS table is confined to in-frame rearrangements and falls short of the full clone set. An unresolved V gene accounts for under half of the shortfall where checked; the remainder is of unknown origin. The sample data list about 180,000 clones, and approximately 80% of these were observed just once. The top ten constitute 1.4% of the sample. Sequencing input: PBMCs. These receptors were taken from a girl aged 5-17 years in good health and CMV-seropositive.

This clone was seen a handful of times. The J gene is TRBJ1-3, the V gene TRBV30; D gene unclear. V was pared by 0 bases and J by 2 bases, with 11 bases between. The CDR3 length is 15 residues. Germline assignment: CDR1 GTSNPN and CDR2 SVGIG (reference sequence). The CDR3 sequence is CAWSVPQSTGNTIYF. CDR3 coding DNA: TGTGCCTGGAGTGTACCACAGTCTACTGGAAACACCATATATTTT. Together with reference TRBV30 and TRBJ1-3, the CDR3 gives the full variable domain: SQTIHQWPATLVQPVGSPLSLECTVEGTSNPNLYWYRQAAGRGLQLLFYSVGIGQISSEVPQNLSASRPQDRQFILSSKKLLLSDSGFYLCAWSVPQSTGNTIYFGEGSWLTVV.

There are a few counts of this clone. This chain links TRBV29-1 with TRBJ1-5, with D possibly matching TRBD1 (5 bases). Trimming cost V 4 bases and J 1 base, with 11 bases left between them. The V gene's germline CDR1 is SQVTM and CDR2 ANQGSEA. The CDR3 is 14 amino acids. Written as DNA, the CDR3 is TGCAGCGTTGTTCAGGCAGGGAGCAATCAGCCCCAGCATTTT. Protein sequence: CSVVQAGSNQPQHF.

Only a few counts were recorded for this clone. V is TRBV2 and J is TRBJ1-2; TRBD1 is a possible D gene (6 bases). This CDR3 region has 16 residues. CDR1 and CDR2 (germline): SNHLY, FYNNEI. V was cut by 6 bases and J by 0 bases, with 17 bases left in between. Here the CDR3 DNA reads TGTGCCAGCAGGGGGGCAGGGGCCGGAACTAACTATGGCTACACCTTC. Its protein product is CASRGAGAGTNYGYTF.

The genes are TRBV7-9 and TRBJ2-5; TRBD1 might be the D (6 bases). The J call is uncertain, as TRBJ2-7 better fits the DNA end. Germline V gene lookup returns CDR1 SEHNR and CDR2 FQNEAQ (reference sequence). This CDR3 has 17 amino acids. The CDR3 coding sequence is TGTGCCAGCAGCGACGTTCTACAGGGCCTCCTCTCCTACGAGCAGTACTTC. This encodes CASSDVLQGLLSYEQYF.

The rearrangement joins TRBV6-6 to TRBJ1-1, with 7 bases aligning to TRBD1. CDR3 length equals 13 residues. Germline CDR1 is MNHNY and CDR2 is SVGAGI (reference sequence). V trimming: 6 bases; J trimming: 0 bases; junction bases outside the gene matches: 1. In DNA, the CDR3 is TGTGCCAGCAGGGGGACAGTGAACACTGAAGCTTTCTTT. The encoded protein is CASRGTVNTEAFF.

The chain employs TRBV6-1 and TRBJ2-1, with TRBD2 matching 7 bases. V shed 3 bases, J shed 2 bases, and the junction held 10 bases outside the gene matches. There are 17 residues in the CDR3. CDR1 is MNHNS and CDR2 is SASEGT in the germline V gene. The CDR3, as DNA: TGTGCCAGCAGTGAGGTGGTGGGGGGGAGGGCCTACAATGAGCAGTTCTTC. It codes for CASSEVVGGRAYNEQFF.

The chain joins TRBV6-6 to TRBJ1-2; perhaps TRBD1 as D (5 bases). Looked up from germline, CDR1 is MNHNY and CDR2 is SVGAGI (reference sequence). Trimming left V 6 bases short and J 8 bases short, with 10 bases between. The CDR3 totals 11 residues. DNA for the CDR3: TGTGCCAGCAGCCACGGGGGGGGCTACACCTTC. Encoded protein: CASSHGGGYTF.

This clone came up a few times. The chain links TRBV6-5 to TRBJ1-4; the D gene is possibly TRBD1 (6 bases). Per the germline V gene, CDR1 is MNHEY and CDR2 is SVGAGI. The CDR3 has 14 amino acids. The ends were cut back, 5 bases at V and 4 bases at J, with 11 bases in the middle. Here the CDR3 DNA reads TGTGCCAGCAGTACACAGGGATATAATGAAAAACTGTTTTTT. It specifies CASSTQGYNEKLFF.

V gene TRBV2 combines with J gene TRBJ1-1, with a weak D call TRBD1 (6 bases). Germline CDR1 is SNHLY and CDR2 is FYNNEI. This CDR3 is built from 15 residues. V lost 2 bases to trimming and J lost 4 bases, with 14 bases between them. CDR3 coding DNA: TGTGCCAGCAGTGAATGGGGGGGCGGGGGCACTGAAGCTTTCTTT. Its translation is CASSEWGGGGTEAFF.

Notes on this clone: The sample holds other DNA sequences that translate to the same CDR3. This chain uses TRBV5-1 with TRBJ1-4, with 9 bases that match TRBD1. The CDR3 has 15 residues. CDR1 SGHRS and CDR2 YFSETQ come from the germline V gene. V lost 0 bases to trimming and J lost 8 bases; unmatched junction nucleotides: 5. The CDR3 nucleotides read TGCGCCAGCAGCTTGGCGGGACAGGGTAACGAAAAACTGTTTTTT. Translation: CASSLAGQGNEKLFF.

V gene TRBV30 combines with J gene TRBJ1-3, with D unresolved. This CDR3 region has 13 residues. From germline, CDR1 is GTSNPN and CDR2 SVGIG (reference sequence). V was trimmed by 5 bases and J by 4 bases, leaving 12 bases between them. DNA for the CDR3: TGTGCCTGGGAGTCGGGGAGAGGAAACACCATATATTTT. It specifies CAWESGRGNTIYF.

The genes are TRBV18 and TRBJ2-5, with a weak D call TRBD2 (6 bases). V lost 6 bases and J 7 bases, leaving 24 bases between the germline ends. Germline lookup yields CDR1 KGHSH and CDR2 LQKENI. The CDR3 totals 16 residues. CDR3 sequence reads: CASSPLAGSPGGTQYF. CDR3 DNA: TGTGCCAGCTCTCCTCTGGCGGGATCCCCCGGGGGGACCCAGTACTTC.

The CDR3 DNA reads TGCGCCAGCAGCTTGCCCTGGCAGGGGGCTCTGAACACTGAAGCTTTCTTT. This encodes CASSLPWQGALNTEAFF. The chain recombines TRBV5-1 with TRBJ1-1, with 8 bases identical to TRBD1. Germline V CDR1 and CDR2: SGHRS, YFSETQ. There are 17 residues in the CDR3. J lost 0 bases, V lost 1 base, and 8 bases had no gene match.

V gene TRBV4-2 combines with J gene TRBJ2-7; D unresolved. This CDR3 is built from 14 residues. Trimming shortened V by 1 base and J by 6 bases, and 13 bases separated the two germline ends. In germline, CDR1 is LGHNA, CDR2 YNFKEQ. CDR3: CASSQGADSTEQYF. The CDR3 coding sequence is TGTGCCAGCAGCCAAGGTGCGGATTCTACCGAGCAGTACTTC.

As regards this clone: The junction does not match germline at one end; this may be a read error. The chain is built from TRBV7-7 and TRBJ2-3, with 7 bases aligning to TRBD2. CDR1 and CDR2 from the germline V gene are SSHAT and FNYEAQ (reference sequence). This CDR3 has 13 amino acids. CDR3 sequence reads: CASSLGRGDTQYF. The CDR3 DNA follows: TGTGCTAGCAGCTTAGGGAGGGGTGATACGCAGTATTTT.

This sequence joins TRBV4-3 and TRBJ2-3; 15 positions match TRBD2. With 3 bases clipped from V and 2 bases from J, the junction kept 3 bases outside the gene matches. Germline lookup yields CDR1 LGHNA and CDR2 YSLEER. The CDR3 is 17 residues long. The CDR3 nucleotides are TGCGCCAGCAGCCAGGGGACTAGCGGGAGGAACACAGATACGCAGTATTTT. It translates to CASSQGTSGRNTDTQYF.

The J gene is TRBJ2-2, the V gene TRBV6-5; 14 nucleotides agree with TRBD2. V dropped 4 bases and J dropped 8; count of bases not matched to a gene: 6. The CDR3 consists of 16 residues. In germline, CDR1 is MNHEY, CDR2 SVGAGI. The CDR3, as DNA: TGTGCCAGCAGTTCCCCGGGACTAGCGGGAGCGGGGGAGCTGTTTTTT. It yields the protein CASSSPGLAGAGELFF.

V gene TRBV4-1 combines with J gene TRBJ1-2, with D tentatively TRBD1 (5 bases). CDR1 is MGHRA, CDR2 YSYEKL, per germline. The length of the CDR3 is 14 residues. V gave up 0 bases and J gave up 6 bases, with 11 bases separating them. Here the CDR3 DNA reads TGCGCCAGCAGCCAAGATCAGGGTATTAATGGCTACACCTTC. It is translated as CASSQDQGINGYTF.

J is TRBJ2-7 and V is TRBV6-5, with D hard to call. CDR1 and CDR2 (germline): MNHEY, SVGAGI. The V gene lost 6 bases and the J gene lost 0 bases, with 12 bases spanning the gap. CDR3 length equals 14 residues. This CDR3 is CASRPRVFSYEQYF. The CDR3 DNA reads TGTGCCAGCAGACCACGGGTCTTCTCCTACGAGCAGTACTTC.

This clone was observed a handful of times. This rearrangement joins TRBV10-3 to TRBJ2-3; a possible D gene is TRBD1 (5 bases). The CDR3 length is 17 residues. CDR1 and CDR2 from the germline V gene are ENHRY and SYGVKD. V dropped 0 bases and J dropped 0 bases, with 13 bases sitting between them. The CDR3 loop is CAISESIQGLSTDTQYF. As DNA, the CDR3 is TGTGCCATCAGTGAGTCGATTCAGGGCCTTAGCACAGATACGCAGTATTTT.

The gene calls are TRBV4-1 and TRBJ1-2; D unresolved. The germline gives CDR1 MGHRA, CDR2 YSYEKL. Trimming removed 2 bases at V and 4 bases at J, with 14 bases between. The CDR3 totals 15 residues. The CDR3 DNA reads as TGCGCCAGCAGCCAACCCACCAAGCGGTTCTATGGCTACACCTTC. This sequence encodes CASSQPTKRFYGYTF.

This rearrangement joins TRBV7-2 to TRBJ2-5; maybe TRBD1 (5 bases). Trimming took off 2 bases at V and 4 bases at J, with 8 bases between the two ends. This CDR3 contains 13 residues. Germline V gives CDR1 SGHTA, CDR2 FQGNSA. CDR3 DNA sequence: TGTGCCAGCAGCTTACAGGGAAGAGAGACCCAGTACTTC. This gives the protein CASSLQGRETQYF.

This sequence joins TRBV19 and TRBJ2-1; 7 bases map to TRBD1. Germline assignment: CDR1 LNHDA and CDR2 SQIVND (reference sequence). There are 16 residues in the CDR3. V was pared by 5 bases and J by 10 bases, with 17 bases of the junction left unmatched. For the CDR3, the DNA is TGTGCCAGTAGTGGTGAAACAGGGGCACCCTCTAGGGAGCAGTTCTTC. Translation gives CASSGETGAPSREQFF.

The J gene is TRBJ1-2, the V gene TRBV6-1; D unclear. CDR1 is MNHNS, CDR2 SASEGT, per germline. This CDR3 spans 14 amino acids. V was shortened by 6 bases and J by 0 bases, with 11 bases between the two germline ends. Here the CDR3 DNA reads TGTGCCAGCAGGTCCCCGGGAACTAACTATGGCTACACCTTC. This translates into CASRSPGTNYGYTF.

The V call is TRBV5-6, the J call TRBJ1-2, with D tentatively TRBD1 (6 bases). Germline V gene lookup returns CDR1 SGHDT and CDR2 YYEEEE. The CDR3 length is 14 residues. V gave up 4 bases and J gave up 4 bases, with 14 bases separating them. The CDR3 sequence: CASSRGQYGYGYTF. DNA for the CDR3: TGTGCCAGCAGCCGAGGACAGTATGGCTATGGCTACACCTTC.

The chain employs TRBV6-5 and TRBJ2-7; TRBD1 agrees at 7 bases. The CDR3 has 15 amino acids. Germline CDR1 and CDR2: MNHEY and SVGAGI. J lost 5 bases, V lost 0 bases, and 7 bases had no gene match. CDR3 residues: CASSYSGTVLHEQYF. For the CDR3, the DNA is TGTGCCAGCAGTTACTCCGGGACAGTGCTTCACGAGCAGTACTTC.

This clone appeared a few times. This rearrangement joins TRBV2 to TRBJ2-2; TRBD2 matches at 14 bases. This CDR3 has 15 amino acids. The germline gives CDR1 SNHLY, CDR2 FYNNEI. V lost 7 bases to trimming and J lost 5 bases; unmatched junction nucleotides: 3. CDR3 nucleotides: TGTGCCAGCACCGGGACTAGCGGGAGAACCGGGGAGCTGTTTTTT. It is translated as CASTGTSGRTGELFF.